These 21 T cell receptor beta chains originate from one sample sequenced in a study of cytomegalovirus exposure and HLA in healthy donors. In the PCR, 60 Vbeta and 13 Jbeta primers were used. Repertoires were generated with immunoSEQ multiplex PCR, while TCRdb's copy carries only in-frame clones and drops some. The top ten hold 10% of the sample, which has some 90,000 clones, 70% to 85% seen once. Sequencing was carried out using PBMCs. These receptor sequences come from a human donor in good health.

The count of this clone is one. The chain uses TRBV7-2 and TRBJ2-7; 12 bases align to TRBD2. CDR1 SGHTA and CDR2 FQGNSA come from the germline V gene. V lost 5 bases, J lost 4 bases, and 18 bases stayed unmatched. The CDR3 length is 19 residues. The CDR3 nucleotides are TGTGCCAGCAGCCAGCGAGGGGGGCTAGCGGGAGGGGGAAGGTACGAGCAGTACTTC. The encoded protein is CASSQRGGLAGGGRYEQYF.

The chain uses TRBV27 and TRBJ1-1; D remains ambiguous. V was trimmed by 2 bases and J by 1 base, leaving 8 bases between them. Germline CDR1 is MNHEY and CDR2 is SMNVEV (reference sequence). This CDR3 contains 14 residues. CDR3 in DNA: TGTGCCAGCAGTTTAGCGGTGGCGAACACTGAAGCTTTCTTT. Translated, it gives CASSLAVANTEAFF.

The chain links TRBV7-9 to TRBJ2-5, with D hard to call. The CDR3 length is 13 residues. Germline V gene lookup returns CDR1 SEHNR and CDR2 FQNEAQ (reference sequence). Trimming pared 5 bases from V and 4 bases from J, leaving 11 bases between. In DNA form, the CDR3 reads TGTGCCAGCAGCCCCCCCTCGGGAGAGACCCAGTACTTC. Translation: CASSPPSGETQYF.

The V call is TRBV5-1, the J call TRBJ1-3; 7 nucleotides line up with TRBD1. The germline V gene encodes CDR1 SGHRS and CDR2 YFSETQ. The CDR3 has 16 residues. Losses at the gene ends were 3 bases for V and 0 bases for J; bases not matched to a gene: 6. The CDR3 protein is CASSSPGGSSGNTIYF. In nucleotides, the CDR3 is TGCGCCAGCAGCTCCCCAGGGGGAAGCTCTGGAAACACCATATATTTT.

The rearrangement uses TRBV19 and TRBJ2-3, with 8 nucleotides matching TRBD2. J was trimmed by 4 bases and V by 7 bases; bases with no gene match: 16. This CDR3 is built from 17 residues. Germline CDR1 reads LNHDA; CDR2 reads SQIVND (reference sequence). This chain's CDR3 is CASNSPLGGGRSDTQYF. CDR3 in DNA: TGTGCCAGTAATTCCCCCCTGGGGGGCGGGAGGTCAGATACGCAGTATTTT. The complete variable domain, with remaining parts taken from reference TRBV19 and TRBJ2-3, reads DGGITQSPKYLFRKEGQNVTLSCEQNLNHDAMYWYRQDPGQGLRLIYYSQIVNDFQKGDIAEGYSVSREKKESFPLTVTSAQKNPTAFYLCASNSPLGGGRSDTQYFGPGTRLTVL.

The chain is built from TRBV29-1 and TRBJ2-5; 7 nucleotides align to TRBD2. The CDR3 length is 14 residues. The J segment lost 2 bases and the V segment lost 4 bases, leaving 7 bases of the junction unmatched. Germline V lookup: CDR1 SQVTM, CDR2 ANQGSEA. The CDR3 protein is CSVVRDYQQETQYF. Here the CDR3 DNA reads TGCAGCGTTGTAAGGGACTATCAGCAAGAGACCCAGTACTTC.

This clone was seen more than once but under ten times. The rearrangement uses TRBV7-2 and TRBJ2-3; the match to TRBD2 covers 9 bases. V lost 1 base to trimming and J lost 11 bases; unmatched junction nucleotides: 4. CDR1 SGHTA and CDR2 FQGNSA come from the germline V gene. The CDR3 runs to 13 residues. CDR3 nucleotide sequence: TGTGCCAGCAGCTTAGAGAGCGGGGGGAAGCAGTATTTT. It codes for CASSLESGGKQYF.

The rearrangement joins TRBV28 to TRBJ1-5, with D maybe TRBD1 (6 bases). Trimming cost V 4 bases and J 4 bases, with 14 bases left between them. This CDR3 is 15 amino acids long. Germline CDR1 is MDHEN and CDR2 is SYDVKM. This chain's CDR3 is CASSWGGGTNQPQHF. The CDR3 DNA reads as TGTGCCAGCAGTTGGGGAGGGGGGACTAATCAGCCCCAGCATTTT.

This clone has a handful of counts. The chain couples TRBV2 to TRBJ1-1; D gene unclear. Germline values: CDR1 SNHLY, CDR2 FYNNEI. Trimming stripped 4 bases from V and 8 bases from J, with 14 bases between. The CDR3 has 13 residues. The CDR3 protein is CASSAYVKTEAFF. The CDR3 nucleotides are TGTGCCAGCAGTGCGTATGTAAAGACAGAAGCTTTCTTT.

This chain uses TRBV5-1 with TRBJ2-1; 8 nucleotides align to TRBD2. CDR1 and CDR2 from the germline V gene are SGHRS and YFSETQ. The CDR3 is made up of 18 amino acids. Trimming removed 1 base from V and 0 bases from J; junction bases left unmatched: 9. Here the CDR3 reads CASSLKGRGGSSYNEQFF. The CDR3, as DNA: TGCGCCAGCAGCTTGAAAGGGCGCGGGGGGAGCTCCTACAATGAGCAGTTCTTC.

This clone was seen more than once but under ten times. V gene TRBV27 combines with J gene TRBJ1-6, with 9 nucleotides matching TRBD1. Trimming took 4 bases from V and 10 from J; bases not matched to a gene: 8. Germline V gene data show CDR1 as MNHEY and CDR2 as SMNVEV (reference sequence). The CDR3 loop spans 15 amino acids. Here the CDR3 reads CASSSGTGPLSPLHF. The CDR3 DNA reads TGTGCCAGCAGTTCGGGGACAGGGCCCCTCTCACCCCTCCACTTT.

The chain recombines TRBV27 with TRBJ2-1, with 7 bases matching TRBD2. The length of the CDR3 is 15 residues. With 3 bases clipped from V and 5 bases from J, the junction kept 7 bases outside the gene matches. Germline lookup yields CDR1 MNHEY and CDR2 SMNVEV (reference sequence). CDR3 loop: CASSLEGRGNNEQFF. For the CDR3, the DNA is TGTGCCAGCAGTTTGGAAGGGAGGGGCAACAATGAGCAGTTCTTC.

The sample holds one count of this clone. The chain has TRBV2 and TRBJ1-5; 8 bases line up with TRBD1. Germline CDR1 reads SNHLY; CDR2 reads FYNNEI. With V trimmed by 8 bases and J by 6 bases, 9 bases remained unmatched. This CDR3 has 14 residues. CDR3 region: CASRVDRASQPQHF. CDR3 in DNA: TGTGCCAGCCGGGTGGACAGGGCGTCTCAGCCCCAGCATTTT.

The J gene is TRBJ2-1, the V gene TRBV6-4; TRBD2 matches at 8 bases. Trimming removed 0 bases from V and 2 bases from J; junction bases left unmatched: 3. The CDR3 is made up of 16 amino acids. CDR1 is MRHNA and CDR2 is SNTAGT in the germline V gene. The CDR3 DNA is TGTGCCAGCAGTGACTCGGGGGGACTAGCCTACAATGAGCAGTTCTTC. Translation: CASSDSGGLAYNEQFF.

The chain combines TRBV6-6 with TRBJ2-7; D is possibly TRBD2 (6 bases). Germline V lookup: CDR1 MNHNY, CDR2 SVGAGI (reference sequence). CDR3 size: 13 residues. V was trimmed by 11 bases and J by 2 bases, leaving 16 bases between them. DNA for the CDR3: TGTGCCTCCCAGGAGGGCCAACCCTACGAGCAGTACTTC. Translated: CASQEGQPYEQYF.

The CDR3 DNA reads as TGTGCCAGCAGCTTAGGTACAGGGGGCGAGACCCAGTACTTC. It specifies CASSLGTGGETQYF. The chain employs TRBV13 and TRBJ2-5; 9 positions agree with TRBD1. The CDR3 runs 14 residues. From germline, CDR1 is PRHDT and CDR2 FYEKMQ (reference sequence). V shed 0 bases, J shed 5 bases, and the junction held 1 base outside the gene matches.

The CDR3 DNA follows: TGTGCCAGCAGTCCGGCTCAGGGGTCGGACGAGCAGTACTTC. Its protein is CASSPAQGSDEQYF. The chain combines TRBV28 with TRBJ2-7; a weak D match, TRBD1 (6 bases). Germline V gene data show CDR1 as MDHEN and CDR2 as SYDVKM. Trimming removed 5 bases from V and 5 bases from J, with 16 bases in between. The CDR3 contains 14 residues.

This sequence joins TRBV6-5 and TRBJ2-2; tentatively, D is TRBD1 (6 bases). CDR3 size: 16 residues. Trimming shortened V by 1 base and J by 7 bases, and 16 bases separated the two germline ends. In germline, CDR1 is MNHEY, CDR2 SVGAGI. The CDR3 DNA is TGTGCCAGCAGTTACTGGGCCAAAAACAGGGTCGGGGAGCTGTTTTTT. This translates into CASSYWAKNRVGELFF.

This chain uses TRBV5-1 with TRBJ2-7, with D possibly being TRBD1 (6 bases). This CDR3 is 12 amino acids long. The ends were cut back, 4 bases at V and 3 bases at J, with 8 bases in the middle. From germline, CDR1 is SGHRS and CDR2 YFSETQ. The CDR3 DNA follows: TGCGCCAGCAGCCGGGACAACTACGAGCAGTACTTC. It specifies CASSRDNYEQYF. Drawing the rest from reference TRBV5-1 and TRBJ2-7, the complete variable domain is KAGVTQTPRYLIKTRGQQVTLSCSPISGHRSVSWYQQTPGQGLQFLFEYFSETQRNKGNFPGRFSGRQFSNSRSEMNVSTLELGDSALYLCASSRDNYEQYFGPGTRLTVT.

This chain joins TRBV5-1 and TRBJ2-5; 10 bases fit TRBD2. This CDR3 has 15 residues. Looked up from germline, CDR1 is SGHRS and CDR2 is YFSETQ. Germline trimming cut 4 bases from V and 5 bases from J; bases unmatched to any gene: 8. This chain's CDR3 is CASSLQRGGLETQYF. DNA of the CDR3: TGCGCCAGCAGCCTACAGCGGGGGGGCCTTGAGACCCAGTACTTC.

The CDR3 bases are TGTGCCAGCAGCACAAATCGACAGACCTACGAGCAGTACTTC. Protein: CASSTNRQTYEQYF. The chain joins TRBV7-8 to TRBJ2-7; D is perhaps TRBD1 (5 bases). The length of the CDR3 is 14 residues. Germline assignment: CDR1 SGHVS and CDR2 FQNEAQ. Trimming shortened V by 5 bases and J by 2 bases, and 13 bases separated the two germline ends.